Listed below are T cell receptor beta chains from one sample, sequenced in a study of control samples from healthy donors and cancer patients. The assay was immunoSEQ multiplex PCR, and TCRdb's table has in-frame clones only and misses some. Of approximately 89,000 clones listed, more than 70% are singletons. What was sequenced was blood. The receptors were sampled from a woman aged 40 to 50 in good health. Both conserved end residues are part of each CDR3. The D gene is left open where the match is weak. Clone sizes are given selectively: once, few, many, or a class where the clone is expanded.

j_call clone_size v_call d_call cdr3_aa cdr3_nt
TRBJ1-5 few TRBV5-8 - CASSLVLNQPQHF TGTGCCAGCAGCTTGGTTTTAAATCAGCCCCAGCATTTT
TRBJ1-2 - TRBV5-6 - CASSLPQRRYGYTF TGTGCCAGCAGCTTACCACAGAGAAGATATGGCTACACCTTC
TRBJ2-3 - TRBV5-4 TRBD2 CASSLAEAGVEDTQYF TGTGCCAGCAGCTTGGCCGAGGCGGGGGTTGAAGATACGCAGTATTTT
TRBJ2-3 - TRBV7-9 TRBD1 CASSLTGGKADTQYF TGTGCCAGCAGCTTGACAGGGGGCAAAGCAGATACGCAGTATTTT
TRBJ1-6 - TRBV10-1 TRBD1 CASTDDRGRGYSPLHF TGCGCCAGCACCGATGACAGGGGGCGCGGTTATTCACCCCTCCACTTT
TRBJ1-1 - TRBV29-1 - CSGGAWDTEAFF TGCAGCGGTGGGGCCTGGGACACTGAAGCTTTCTTT
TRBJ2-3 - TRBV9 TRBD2 CASSVTSGETDTQYF TGTGCCAGCAGCGTTACTAGCGGGGAGACAGATACGCAGTATTTT
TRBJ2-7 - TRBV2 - CGTSRGSYEQYF TGTGGGACGTCCCGGGGCTCCTACGAGCAGTACTTC
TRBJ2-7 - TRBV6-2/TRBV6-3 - CASSYGMEQGISYEQYF TGTGCCAGCAGTTACGGTATGGAACAGGGTATCTCCTACGAGCAGTACTTC
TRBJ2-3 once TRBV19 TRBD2 CASSPVLANTDTQYF TGTGCCAGTAGTCCGGTACTAGCGAACACAGATACGCAGTATTTT
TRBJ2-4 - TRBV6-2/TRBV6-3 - CASSSGRGYAGPKNIQYF TGTGCCAGCAGCTCGGGACGCGGATACGCCGGACCCAAAAACATTCAGTACTTC